The 4 T cell receptor beta chains listed next were all sequenced from one sample in a study of blood T cell repertoires in COVID-19. The data were produced by immunoSEQ multiplex PCR, yet TCRdb's version contains in-frame clones alone and is incomplete. Of 250,000 to 350,000 clones detected, roughly 87% appear once; the ten largest clones hold 0.8% to 1%. The sample consisted of PBMCs or T cells enriched from blood (not recorded which). These receptors all come from a woman aged 25 to 39 who had recovered from COVID-19.

The genes are TRBV11-2 and TRBJ2-2; TRBD1 matches 12 bases. V lost 2 bases and J lost 4; bases outside the gene matches: 11. This CDR3 comprises 19 residues. Germline CDR1 SGHAT, CDR2 FQNNGV. As DNA, the CDR3 is TGTGCCAGCAGCTTATTCGGGGCGGGACAGGGGGCGGTCACCGGGGAGCTGTTTTTT. As protein: CASSLFGAGQGAVTGELFF.

The J gene is TRBJ1-5, the V gene TRBV19; a possible D gene is TRBD1 (5 bases). From germline, CDR1 is LNHDA and CDR2 SQIVND (reference sequence). The CDR3 is 19 residues long. Deletions cut 1 base from V and 0 bases from J, with 19 bases between. CDR3 in amino acids: CASSIGRDGDTNSNQPQHF. The CDR3, as DNA: TGTGCCAGTAGTATAGGGAGGGACGGAGATACTAATAGCAATCAGCCCCAGCATTTT.

The chain joins TRBV7-8 to TRBJ2-5; 7 bases map to TRBD1. CDR1 and CDR2 from the germline V gene are SGHVS and FQNEAQ. The junction had 13 bases not matched to a gene; V was cut back by 5 bases and J by 4 bases. The CDR3 loop spans 16 amino acids. This CDR3 is CASSTRQGPIRETQYF. The CDR3 nucleotides are TGTGCCAGCAGCACCCGACAGGGTCCCATACGAGAGACCCAGTACTTC.

The chain uses TRBV10-3 and TRBJ2-7; 8 bases match TRBD1. The germline V gene has CDR1 ENHRY and CDR2 SYGVKD. The CDR3 is made up of 13 amino acids. J gave up 7 bases and V 9 bases, and 11 bases lay outside the gene matches. In DNA, the CDR3 is TGTGCCATAGGGGGACAGGTAGGTGTGGAGCAGTACTTC. Residues: CAIGGQVGVEQYF.